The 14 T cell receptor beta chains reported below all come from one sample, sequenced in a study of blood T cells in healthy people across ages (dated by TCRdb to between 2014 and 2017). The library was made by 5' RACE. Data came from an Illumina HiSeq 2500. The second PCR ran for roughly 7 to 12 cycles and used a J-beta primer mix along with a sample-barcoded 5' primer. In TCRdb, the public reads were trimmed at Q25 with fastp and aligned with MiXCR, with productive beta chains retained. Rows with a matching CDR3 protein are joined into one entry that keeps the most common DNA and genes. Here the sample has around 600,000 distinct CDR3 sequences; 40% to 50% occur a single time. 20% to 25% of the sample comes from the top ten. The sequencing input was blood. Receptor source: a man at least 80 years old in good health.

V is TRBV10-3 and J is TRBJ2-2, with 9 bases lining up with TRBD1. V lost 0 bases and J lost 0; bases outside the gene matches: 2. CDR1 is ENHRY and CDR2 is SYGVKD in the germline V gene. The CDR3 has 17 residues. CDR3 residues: CAISESGQGSNTGELFF. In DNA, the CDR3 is TGTGCCATCAGTGAGTCGGGACAGGGATCGAACACCGGGGAGCTGTTTTTT.

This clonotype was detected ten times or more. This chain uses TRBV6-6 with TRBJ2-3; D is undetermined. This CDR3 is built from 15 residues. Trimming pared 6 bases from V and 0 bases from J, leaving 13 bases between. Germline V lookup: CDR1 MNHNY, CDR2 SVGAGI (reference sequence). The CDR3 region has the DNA TGTGCCAGCAGCCCACGACACCCTAGCACAGATACGCAGTATTTT. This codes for CASSPRHPSTDTQYF.

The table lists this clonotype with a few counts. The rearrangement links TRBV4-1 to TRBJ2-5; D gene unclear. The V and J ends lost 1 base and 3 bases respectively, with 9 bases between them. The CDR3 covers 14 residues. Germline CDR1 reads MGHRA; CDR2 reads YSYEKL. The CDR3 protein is CASSQAGRKETQYF. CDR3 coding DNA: TGCGCCAGCAGCCAAGCCGGGCGAAAAGAGACCCAGTACTTC.

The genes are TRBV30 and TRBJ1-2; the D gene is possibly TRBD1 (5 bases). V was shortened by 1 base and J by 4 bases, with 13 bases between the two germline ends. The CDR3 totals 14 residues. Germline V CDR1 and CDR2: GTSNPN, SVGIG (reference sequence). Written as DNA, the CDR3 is TGTGCCTGGAGTGGGTCAGGGCTAGGCTATGGCTACACCTTC. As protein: CAWSGSGLGYGYTF. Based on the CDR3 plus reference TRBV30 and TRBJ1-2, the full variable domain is SQTIHQWPATLVQPVGSPLSLECTVEGTSNPNLYWYRQAAGRGLQLLFYSVGIGQISSEVPQNLSASRPQDRQFILSSKKLLLSDSGFYLCAWSGSGLGYGYTFGSGTRLTVV.

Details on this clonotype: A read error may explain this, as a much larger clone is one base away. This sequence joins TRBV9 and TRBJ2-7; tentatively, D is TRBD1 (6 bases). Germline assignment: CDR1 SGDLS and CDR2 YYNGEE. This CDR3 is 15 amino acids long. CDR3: CTSSPSPQGDYEQYF. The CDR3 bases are TGTACCAGCAGCCCAAGCCCACAGGGTGACTACGAGCAGTACTTC.

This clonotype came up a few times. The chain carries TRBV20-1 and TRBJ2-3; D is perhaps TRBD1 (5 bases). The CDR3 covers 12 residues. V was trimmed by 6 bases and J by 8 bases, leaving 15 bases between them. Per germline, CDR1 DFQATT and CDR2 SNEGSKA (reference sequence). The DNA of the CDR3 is TGCAGTGCACAAACAGGATCGGGTACGCAGTATTTT. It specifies CSAQTGSGTQYF.

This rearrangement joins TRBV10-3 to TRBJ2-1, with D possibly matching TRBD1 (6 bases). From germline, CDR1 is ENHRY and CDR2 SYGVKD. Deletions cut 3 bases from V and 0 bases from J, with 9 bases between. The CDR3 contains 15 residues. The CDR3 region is CAISDWGHSYNEQFF. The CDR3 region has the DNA TGTGCCATCAGTGATTGGGGGCACTCCTACAATGAGCAGTTCTTC.

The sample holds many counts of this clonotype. DNA for the CDR3: TGTGCCAGCAGCCCCCAGAGCTACGAGCAGTACTTC. Residues: CASSPQSYEQYF. V gene TRBV18 combines with J gene TRBJ2-7; D gene uncertain. Germline V lookup: CDR1 KGHSH, CDR2 LQKENI. Trimming left V 8 bases short and J 3 bases short, with 11 bases between. The length of the CDR3 is 12 residues. The entire variable domain, with the rest obtained from reference TRBV18 and TRBJ2-7, is as follows: NAGVMQNPRHLVRRRGQEARLRCSPMKGHSHVYWYRQLPEEGLKFMVYLQKENIIDESGMPKERFSAEFPKEGPSILRIQQVVRGDSAAYFCASSPQSYEQYFGPGTRLTVT.

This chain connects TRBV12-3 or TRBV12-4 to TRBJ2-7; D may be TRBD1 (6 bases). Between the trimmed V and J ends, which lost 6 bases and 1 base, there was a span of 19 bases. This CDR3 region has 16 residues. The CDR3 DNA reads TGTGCCAGCAGCGCCCTCTCCGGGGACAAATCCTACGAGCAGTACTTC. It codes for CASSALSGDKSYEQYF.

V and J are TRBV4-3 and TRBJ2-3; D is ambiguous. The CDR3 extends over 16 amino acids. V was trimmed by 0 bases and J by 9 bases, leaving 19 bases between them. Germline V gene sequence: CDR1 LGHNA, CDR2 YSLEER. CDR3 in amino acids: CASSQDGAASLRTQYF. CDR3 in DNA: TGCGCCAGCAGCCAAGATGGAGCAGCCTCCCTGCGAACGCAGTATTTT.

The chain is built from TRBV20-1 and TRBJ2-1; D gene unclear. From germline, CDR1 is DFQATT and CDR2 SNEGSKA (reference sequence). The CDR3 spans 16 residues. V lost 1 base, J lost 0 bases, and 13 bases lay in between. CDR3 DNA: TGCAGTGCTAGAGCATCCAGAGCGAACTCCTACAATGAGCAGTTCTTC. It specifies CSARASRANSYNEQFF.

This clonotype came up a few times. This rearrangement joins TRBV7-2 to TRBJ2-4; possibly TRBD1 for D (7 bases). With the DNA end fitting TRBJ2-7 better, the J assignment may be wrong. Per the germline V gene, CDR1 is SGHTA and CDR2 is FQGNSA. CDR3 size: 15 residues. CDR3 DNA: TGTGCCAGCAGCACCCGGAGGGACAGTAGCTACGAGCAGTACTTC. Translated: CASSTRRDSSYEQYF.

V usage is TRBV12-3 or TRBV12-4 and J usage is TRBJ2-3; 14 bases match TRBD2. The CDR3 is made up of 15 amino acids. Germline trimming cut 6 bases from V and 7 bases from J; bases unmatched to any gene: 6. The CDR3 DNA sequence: TGTGCCAGCAGGGGGACTAGCGGGAGTGTATATACGCAGTATTTT. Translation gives CASRGTSGSVYTQYF.

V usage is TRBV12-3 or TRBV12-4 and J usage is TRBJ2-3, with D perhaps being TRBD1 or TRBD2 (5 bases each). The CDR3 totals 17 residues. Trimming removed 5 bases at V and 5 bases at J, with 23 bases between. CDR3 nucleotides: TGTGCCAGCAGTCAACCGAGAGGGGCTCCCCTGGGAGATACGCAGTATTTT. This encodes CASSQPRGAPLGDTQYF.